This T cell receptor beta chain appears in the sequencing data of a study of regulatory T cells in long-lasting Graves disease. This clonotype showed up just once. Antigen unknown. Study-wide results and limits: Accuracy was possibly reduced by small sample size. Newly diagnosed disease favored TRBV20-1 and TRBJ2-1 over persistent disease.

This CDR3 has 15 amino acids. Germline CDR1 and CDR2: WSHSY and SAAADI. V lost 0 bases, J lost 7 bases, and 6 bases stayed unmatched. Time point of the sample: persistent/refractory GD, antithyroid drugs over 5 years with positive TRAb. The TCR library was prepared using RNA isolated from PBMCs. In building TCR beta libraries, iRepertoire HTBI primers were used together with Arm-PCR of CDR3 regions. TCRdb passed the multiplex PCR reads through MiXCR, listing each CDR3 protein once. There are about 430,000 distinct CDR3 sequences in the sample; 20% to 25% occur only once, and roughly an eighth lies in the top ten.

The receptor was derived from a female donor with Graves disease. Sequencing was performed on peripheral blood mononuclear cells (PBMCs), taken when the disease was refractory, from a patient treated with antithyroid drugs. This chain joins TRBV10-2 and TRBJ2-1; 7 bases align to TRBD1. CDR3 in DNA: TGCGCCAGCAGTGAGTCAAGGGGGCACGGGAATGAGCAGTTCTTC. This encodes CASSESRGHGNEQFF.